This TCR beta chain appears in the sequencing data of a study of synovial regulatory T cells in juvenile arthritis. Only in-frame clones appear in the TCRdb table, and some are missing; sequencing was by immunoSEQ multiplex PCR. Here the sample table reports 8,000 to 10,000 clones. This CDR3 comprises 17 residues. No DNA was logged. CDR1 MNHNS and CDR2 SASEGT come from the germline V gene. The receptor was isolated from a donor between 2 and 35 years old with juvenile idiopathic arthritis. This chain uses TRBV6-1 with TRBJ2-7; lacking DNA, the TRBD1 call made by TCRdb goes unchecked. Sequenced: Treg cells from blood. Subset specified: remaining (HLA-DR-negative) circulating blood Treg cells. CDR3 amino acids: CASSEVGLGDRSYEQYF.